Presented here are 8 T cell receptor beta chains from one specimen sequenced in a study of T cell therapy after organ transplantation. TCRdb's copy holds only in-frame clones and misses some; the assay was immunoSEQ multiplex PCR. In the table there are 1,500 to 2,000 clones, more than 75% of which are singletons. Their antigens remain unidentified. Sequenced here: CD8+ T cells from blood, sampled before autologous CMV-specific T cell therapy. Receptor source: a human patient who had received a solid organ transplant and had CMV disease.

The V and J genes are TRBV7-9 and TRBJ1-2, with 8 nucleotides matching TRBD1. There are 14 residues in the CDR3. J lost 8 bases, V lost 5 bases, and 10 bases had no gene match. Germline CDR1 SEHNR, CDR2 FQNEAQ (reference sequence). The CDR3 region has the DNA TGTGCCAGCAGCCCTCCCGGACAGGGCGCCGGCTACACCTTC. This codes for CASSPPGQGAGYTF.

The chain employs TRBV2 and TRBJ1-6; a possible D gene is TRBD1 (6 bases). Germline loops: CDR1 SNHLY, CDR2 FYNNEI. V dropped 7 bases and J dropped 4 bases, with 11 bases sitting between them. This CDR3 region has 14 residues. CDR3 sequence (DNA): TGTGCCAGCACGCGAACAGGGTATAATTCACCCCTCCACTTT. Translated, it gives CASTRTGYNSPLHF. The full variable domain, its missing parts supplied by reference TRBV2 and TRBJ1-6, is EPEVTQTPSHQVTQMGQEVILRCVPISNHLYFYWYRQILGQKVEFLVSFYNNEISEKSEIFDDQFSVERPDGSNFTLKIRSTKLEDSAMYFCASTRTGYNSPLHFGNGTRLTVT.

This chain connects TRBV6-5 to TRBJ1-1; D call uncertain. Germline CDR1 is MNHEY and CDR2 is SVGAGI. Between the trimmed V and J ends, which lost 0 bases and 8 bases, there was a span of 10 bases. The CDR3 sequence is 13 residues long. CDR3 DNA sequence: TGTGCCAGCAGTTACTCGAGTTTAGGGGAAGCTTTCTTT. The encoded protein is CASSYSSLGEAFF.

The genes are TRBV4-1 and TRBJ1-1; 8 positions match TRBD1. J was trimmed by 0 bases and V by 6 bases; bases with no gene match: 9. Germline V lookup: CDR1 MGHRA, CDR2 YSYEKL. CDR3 length: 16 residues. As DNA, the CDR3 is TGCGCCAGCAGTAACCTAGGACAGGGCATGAACACTGAAGCTTTCTTT. Encoded protein: CASSNLGQGMNTEAFF.

This clone has a single count. This chain joins TRBV15 and TRBJ1-1; D gene unclear. Germline values: CDR1 LNHNV, CDR2 YYDKDF (reference sequence). The ends were cut back, 6 bases at V and 7 bases at J, with 18 bases in the middle. The CDR3 length is 14 residues. The CDR3 region has the DNA TGTGCCACCAGTTTATCGGGGTACGGAGATGAAGCTTTCTTT. It yields the protein CATSLSGYGDEAFF.

J is TRBJ1-2 and V is TRBV6-1, with TRBD1 matching 7 bases. There are 15 residues in the CDR3. CDR1 and CDR2 from the germline V gene are MNHNS and SASEGT. Trimming cost V 6 bases and J 5 bases; bases outside gene matches: 12. In DNA form, the CDR3 reads TGTGCCAGCAGGACGGACAGGCACCCTTATTATGGCTACACCTTC. It is translated as CASRTDRHPYYGYTF.

This clone came up a few times. This chain joins TRBV2 and TRBJ1-1; tentatively, D is TRBD1 (5 bases). V was trimmed by 4 bases and J by 2 bases, leaving 20 bases between them. Germline V CDR1 and CDR2: SNHLY, FYNNEI. The CDR3 contains 17 residues. The CDR3: CASSAPLGPRGNTEAFF. CDR3 coding DNA: TGTGCCAGCAGTGCCCCGTTGGGGCCAAGGGGAAACACTGAAGCTTTCTTT.

This clone is a singleton in its sample. A read error may account for a junction end that differs from germline. The CDR3 loop reads CASSNYVTRTKAGQRPDF. The CDR3, as DNA: TGTGCCAGCAGCAATTATGTCACGAGGACAAAGGCGGGCCAACGTCCTGACTTC. The rearrangement joins TRBV7-1 to TRBJ2-6; D may be TRBD1 or TRBD2 (5 bases each). TRBV7-1 is recorded as an ORF, its role being uncertain. This CDR3 region has 18 residues.